Below, one T cell receptor (beta chain) is given with its context. Its antigen is still unknown. The data were obtained in a study of cytomegalovirus exposure and HLA in healthy donors. Study-level results: The tendency of first-cohort TCR clusters to co-occur in the roughly 110 validation repertoires was the finding of a later analysis. It was confirmed in vitro that a few of the CMV-associated chains were specific for CMV antigens. Cytomegalovirus status was reportedly diagnosed by the classifier with high sensitivity and specificity. Cytomegalovirus association was listed for around 170 TCR beta chains.

TCRdb's copy holds only in-frame clones and misses some; the assay was immunoSEQ multiplex PCR. The sample carries 170,000 or so clones, approximately 83% recorded once. In germline, CDR1 is SGHRS, CDR2 YFSETQ. With V trimmed by 2 bases and J by 6 bases, 7 bases remained unmatched. CDR3 length equals 15 residues. The TCR was taken from a woman between 18 and 29 years old in good health and CMV-seropositive. Sequencing was performed on PBMCs. The rearrangement links TRBV5-1 to TRBJ2-1, with 8 bases fitting TRBD2. The CDR3 here is CASSLAYRGGNEQFF. The CDR3 DNA sequence: TGCGCCAGCAGCTTAGCCTATCGGGGGGGCAATGAGCAGTTCTTC.